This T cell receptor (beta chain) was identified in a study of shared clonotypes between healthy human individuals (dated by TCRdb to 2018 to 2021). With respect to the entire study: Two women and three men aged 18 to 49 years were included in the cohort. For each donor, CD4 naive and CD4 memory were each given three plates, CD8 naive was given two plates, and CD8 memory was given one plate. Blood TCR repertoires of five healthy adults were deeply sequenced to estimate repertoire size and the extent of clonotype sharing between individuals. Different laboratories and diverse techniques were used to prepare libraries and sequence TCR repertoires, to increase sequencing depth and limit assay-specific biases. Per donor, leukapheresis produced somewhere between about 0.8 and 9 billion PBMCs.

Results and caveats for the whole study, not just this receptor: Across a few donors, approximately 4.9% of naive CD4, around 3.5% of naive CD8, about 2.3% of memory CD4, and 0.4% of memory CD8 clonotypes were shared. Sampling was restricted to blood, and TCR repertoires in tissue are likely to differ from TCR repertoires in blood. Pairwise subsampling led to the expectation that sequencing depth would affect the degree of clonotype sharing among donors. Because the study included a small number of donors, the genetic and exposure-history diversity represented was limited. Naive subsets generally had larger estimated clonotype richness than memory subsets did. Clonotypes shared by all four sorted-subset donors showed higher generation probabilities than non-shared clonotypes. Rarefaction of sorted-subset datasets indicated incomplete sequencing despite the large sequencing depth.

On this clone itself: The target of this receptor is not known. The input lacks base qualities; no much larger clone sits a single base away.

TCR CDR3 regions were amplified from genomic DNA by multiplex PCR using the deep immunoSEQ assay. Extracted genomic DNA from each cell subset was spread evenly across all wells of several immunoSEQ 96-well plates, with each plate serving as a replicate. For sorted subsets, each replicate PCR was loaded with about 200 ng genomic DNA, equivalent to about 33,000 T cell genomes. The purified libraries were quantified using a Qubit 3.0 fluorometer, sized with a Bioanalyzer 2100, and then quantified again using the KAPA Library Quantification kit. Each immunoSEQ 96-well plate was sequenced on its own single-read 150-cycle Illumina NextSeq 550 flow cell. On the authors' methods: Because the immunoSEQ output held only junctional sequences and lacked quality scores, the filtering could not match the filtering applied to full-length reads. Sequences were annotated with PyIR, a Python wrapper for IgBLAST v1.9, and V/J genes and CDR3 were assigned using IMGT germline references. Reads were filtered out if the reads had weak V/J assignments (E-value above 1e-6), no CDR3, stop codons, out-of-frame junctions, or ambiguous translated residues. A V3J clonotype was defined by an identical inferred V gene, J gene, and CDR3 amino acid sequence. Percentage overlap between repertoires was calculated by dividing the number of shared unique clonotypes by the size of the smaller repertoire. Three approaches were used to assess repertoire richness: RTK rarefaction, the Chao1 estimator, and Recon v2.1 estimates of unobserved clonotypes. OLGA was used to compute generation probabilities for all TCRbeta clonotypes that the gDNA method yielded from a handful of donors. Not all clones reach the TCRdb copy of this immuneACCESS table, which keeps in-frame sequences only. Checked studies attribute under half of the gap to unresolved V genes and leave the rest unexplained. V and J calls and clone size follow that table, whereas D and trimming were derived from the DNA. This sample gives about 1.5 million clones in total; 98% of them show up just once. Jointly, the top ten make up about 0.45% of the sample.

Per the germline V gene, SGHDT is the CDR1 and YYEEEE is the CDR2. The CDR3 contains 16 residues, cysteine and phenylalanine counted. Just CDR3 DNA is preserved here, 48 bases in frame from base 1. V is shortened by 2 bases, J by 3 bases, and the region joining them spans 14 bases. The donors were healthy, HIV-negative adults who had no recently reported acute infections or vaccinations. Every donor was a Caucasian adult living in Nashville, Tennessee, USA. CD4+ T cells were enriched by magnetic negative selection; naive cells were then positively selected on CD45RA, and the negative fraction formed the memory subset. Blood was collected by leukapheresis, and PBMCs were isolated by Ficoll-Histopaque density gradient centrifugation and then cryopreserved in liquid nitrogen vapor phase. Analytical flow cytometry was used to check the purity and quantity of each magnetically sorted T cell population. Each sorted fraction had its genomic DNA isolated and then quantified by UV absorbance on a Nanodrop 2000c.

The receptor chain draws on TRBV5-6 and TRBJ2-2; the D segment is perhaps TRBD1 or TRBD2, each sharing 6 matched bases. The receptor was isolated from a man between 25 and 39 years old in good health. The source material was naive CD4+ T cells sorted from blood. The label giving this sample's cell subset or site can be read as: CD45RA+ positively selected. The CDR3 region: CASSFSGARYTGELFF. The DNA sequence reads TGTGCCAGCAGCTTTTCGGGGGCGCGGTACACCGGGGAGCTGTTTTTT.